This T cell receptor beta chain was captured in a study of siplizumab effects on memory and regulatory T cells. The CDR3 has 15 amino acids. The germline V gene encodes CDR1 MNHEY and CDR2 SMNVEV (reference sequence). The V and J ends lost 5 bases and 0 bases respectively, with 13 bases between them. Sequenced by immunoSEQ multiplex PCR; TCRdb stores in-frame clones only, minus some. The table has tens of thousands of clones, 95% to 98% seen once. Specimen: naive CD8+ T cells sorted from blood. The gene calls are TRBV27 and TRBJ1-1, with D possibly matching TRBD1 (6 bases). The sequence derives from a human donor in good health. DNA of the CDR3: TGTGCCAGCAGTCGGACAGCCTTCATGAACACTGAAGCTTTCTTT. Protein sequence: CASSRTAFMNTEAFF.